This is a list of T cell receptor beta chains from one sample in a study of T cell responses to AZD1222 COVID-19 vaccine. Assay used: immunoSEQ multiplex PCR; TCRdb lists only in-frame clones, some missing. In the table there are approximately 160,000 clones, around 90% of which are singletons. Sequenced material: peripheral blood, taken on day 0 of AZD1222 vaccination. Every receptor here comes from an adult in good health. The CDR3 runs from the conserved cysteine through the conserved F or W. A D gene is named only where the DNA matches it firmly. Part of the rows lack a size; the others show once, few, many or a class for expanded clones.

DNA	CDR3	size	J	D	V
TGTGCCAGCAGCCCTACTGGTTCGGGACAGTGGGTCTATGGCTACACCTTC	CASSPTGSGQWVYGYTF	NA	TRBJ1-2	TRBD1	TRBV6-2/TRBV6-3
TGTGCCAGCAGCTTAGGCTCTAGCGTGAACACCGGGGAGCTGTTTTTT	CASSLGSSVNTGELFF	NA	TRBJ2-2	NA	TRBV7-2
TGTGCCAGCAGTTTTCAGGGGGCCGGCAAAAACATTCAGTACTTC	CASSFQGAGKNIQYF	NA	TRBJ2-4	TRBD1	TRBV28
TGTGCCAGCAGTTACAGGGATTTGAAGCATCAGCCCCAGCATTTT	CASSYRDLKHQPQHF	NA	TRBJ1-5	NA	TRBV6-2/TRBV6-3
TGTGCCAGTAAACCGACACCGGGCAATCAGCCCCAGCATTTT	CASKPTPGNQPQHF	NA	TRBJ1-5	NA	TRBV19
TGTGCCAGCAGCCTGGGACTAGCGGACTACAATGAGCAGTTCTTC	CASSLGLADYNEQFF	NA	TRBJ2-1	TRBD2	TRBV28
TGTGCCAGCAGCGACGGGGACAGAACTAACTATGGCTACACCTTC	CASSDGDRTNYGYTF	NA	TRBJ1-2	TRBD1	TRBV6-2/TRBV6-3
TGTGCCAGCAGTGATGATGGAGGAATTTATATGAACACTGAAGCTTTCTTT	CASSDDGGIYMNTEAFF	NA	TRBJ1-1	NA	TRBV2
TGTGCCAGCCCCAGTACGAGGGATGCAACTAATGAAAAACTGTTTTTT	CASPSTRDATNEKLFF	NA	TRBJ1-4	NA	TRBV5-8
TGTGCCAGCAGTTTGAACACGGGATATGGCTACACCTTC	CASSLNTGYGYTF	NA	TRBJ1-2	NA	TRBV12-3/TRBV12-4
TGTGCCACCAGTGACAACAGAGGAAAACTGTTTTTT	CATSDNRGKLFF	once	TRBJ1-4	NA	TRBV24-1
TGCGCCAGCAGCCAAGATAATCCAGGATACGAGCAGTACTTC	CASSQDNPGYEQYF	NA	TRBJ2-7	NA	TRBV4-3
TGTGCCAGCAGCTCTTTCGAGGGGGGCAATCAGCCCCAGCATTTT	CASSSFEGGNQPQHF	NA	TRBJ1-5	NA	TRBV7-2
TGCAGCGTAATGACAGGCCGCGCTTATGGCTACACCTTC	CSVMTGRAYGYTF	NA	TRBJ1-2	NA	TRBV29-1
TGTGCCAGCAGCCCAGGGACAGGCGAAAAACTGTTTTTT	CASSPGTGEKLFF	once	TRBJ1-4	TRBD1	TRBV11-2
TGTGCCAGCAGCCAAGATCGCGTTCGCTCCTACGAGCAGTACTTC	CASSQDRVRSYEQYF	NA	TRBJ2-7	NA	TRBV3-1/TRBV3-2
TGTGCCAGCAGTGACGACCGTTCCTACGAGCAGTACTTC	CASSDDRSYEQYF	NA	TRBJ2-7	NA	TRBV2
TGTGCCAGCAAAAAACAGGGGTCAAATTCACCCCTCCACTTT	CASKKQGSNSPLHF	NA	TRBJ1-6	TRBD1	TRBV6-5
TGTGCCAGCAGCTTCGAGGGGCGGTCTAACAATGAGCAGTTCTTC	CASSFEGRSNNEQFF	NA	TRBJ2-1	NA	TRBV11-3
TGTGCCAGCAGCTTATCGGGAGGGCCAGACGAGCAGTACTTC	CASSLSGGPDEQYF	NA	TRBJ2-7	TRBD2	TRBV7-2
TGCGCCAGCAGCCTCAGGGGAGGCGGTGAGCAGTTCTTC	CASSLRGGGEQFF	NA	TRBJ2-1	NA	TRBV4-3
TGTGCCAGCAGTTTATACGGTTCTGGGGCCAACGTCCTGACTTTC	CASSLYGSGANVLTF	NA	TRBJ2-6	NA	TRBV28
TGTGCCAGCCTAACCCAACGTCGGGGGACAGGTTACGAAAATACGGATAGCAATCAGCCCCAGCATTTT	CASLTQRRGTGYENTDSNQPQHF	NA	TRBJ1-5	NA	TRBV21-1
TGTGCCAGCAGTTATTCTATCTTAGAAGGGTATGGCTACACCTTC	CASSYSILEGYGYTF	NA	TRBJ1-2	NA	TRBV6-5
TGTGCCAGCAGCCGGTGGGGTACTGAAGCTTTCTTT	CASSRWGTEAFF	NA	TRBJ1-1	NA	TRBV11-1
TGTGCCAGCAGCCTACTAGCGGGAGGGCCCTCGGAAGAGACCCAGTACTTC	CASSLLAGGPSEETQYF	once	TRBJ2-5	TRBD2	TRBV5-6
TGTGCCAGCAGTGCGGTCCCCGGACAGGGGGGGGTTAGCGAGCAGTACTTC	CASSAVPGQGGVSEQYF	NA	TRBJ2-7	TRBD1	TRBV2
TGTGCCAGCAAATACGTCGGAGGGCCCGGGAATGAGCAGTTCTTC	CASKYVGGPGNEQFF	NA	TRBJ2-1	NA	TRBV6-6
TGTGCCAGCAGTTCCTCCGGGACACCCCAGCAGCCCCAGCATTTT	CASSSSGTPQQPQHF	NA	TRBJ1-5	NA	TRBV28
TGTGCCAGCAGCTCAACAGGGACGGGGCTCTATGGCTACACCTTC	CASSSTGTGLYGYTF	once	TRBJ1-2	NA	TRBV7-8
TGTGCCAGCACTTACGCCGACTTTCAAGGAGAGACCCAGTACTTC	CASTYADFQGETQYF	NA	TRBJ2-5	NA	TRBV6-2/TRBV6-3
TGTGCCAGCAGCTTAATAGGGGGGGCAGGGAGTAACTATGGCTACACCTTC	CASSLIGGAGSNYGYTF	NA	TRBJ1-2	NA	TRBV7-2
TGTGCCAGCAGGAACTCATACAGGGGGGCCGATAATGAAAAACTGTTTTTT	CASRNSYRGADNEKLFF	NA	TRBJ1-4	TRBD1	TRBV28
TGTGCCAGCAGCGCCACCGGGACAGGTGCAACAGAGCAGTTCTTC	CASSATGTGATEQFF	NA	TRBJ2-1	TRBD1	TRBV9
TGTGCCAGCAGTCGGAGGTCCTGGGACAGTTTTGATTCACCCCTCCACTTT	CASSRRSWDSFDSPLHF	NA	TRBJ1-6	TRBD1	TRBV6-2/TRBV6-3
TGTGCCAGCAGCGCGAGCGGGAGCTACGAGCAGTACTTC	CASSASGSYEQYF	few	TRBJ2-7	TRBD2	TRBV7-2
TGTGCCAGCAGTACCGACAGGGGCACTGGAAACACCATATATTTT	CASSTDRGTGNTIYF	few	TRBJ1-3	TRBD1	TRBV6-5
TGTGCCAGCAGTTTAGGGGTTAGCGGGGGTTCAAGGACCCAGTACTTC	CASSLGVSGGSRTQYF	NA	TRBJ2-5	TRBD2	TRBV28
TGTGCCAGCACCTTACGGCAGACAATGAACACTGAAGCTTTCTTT	CASTLRQTMNTEAFF	NA	TRBJ1-1	NA	TRBV6-6